Presented here are 21 T cell receptor beta chains from one specimen sequenced in a study of blood T cells in healthy people across ages. It was with a sample-barcoded 5' primer and a J-beta primer mix that a second PCR of roughly 7 to 12 cycles was run. TCRdb processed the 5' RACE reads anew with MiXCR; each CDR3 protein has one entry. Of more than 800,000 distinct CDR3 sequences in the sample, 25% to 35% were seen once. The sequencing sample was made of blood. The receptor source for this set is a woman aged 80 or over in good health.

The chain is built from TRBV29-1 and TRBJ1-2; D may be TRBD1 (6 bases). Per germline, CDR1 SQVTM and CDR2 ANQGSEA. The V and J ends lost 2 bases and 4 bases respectively, with 14 bases between them. This CDR3 is built from 14 residues. CDR3 DNA sequence: TGCAGCGTTGAAAAGGGGGGCAGTGCCTATGGCTACACCTTC. Translating it yields CSVEKGGSAYGYTF.

Of note for this clonotype: A read error is possible here, since a much larger clone lies one base away. In this CDR3 the conserved last residue, phenylalanine or tryptophan, is missing, so a read error is likely. The V and J genes are TRBV7-2 and TRBJ2-7; D is perhaps TRBD2 (6 bases). CDR3 size: 15 residues. Germline values: CDR1 SGHTA, CDR2 FQGNSA. Between the trimmed V and J ends, which lost 4 bases and 1 base, there was a span of 14 bases. CDR3 coding DNA: TGTGCCAGCAGCTCAACTCCCGGGGGATCCTACGAGCAGTACTTA. It translates to CASSSTPGGSYEQYL.

In its sample, this clonotype was seen many times. J is TRBJ2-5 and V is TRBV3-1, with 7 bases matching TRBD2. Per germline, CDR1 LGHDT and CDR2 YNNKEL (reference sequence). After removal of 0 bases from V and 2 bases from J, the junction contained 6 bases not matched to a gene. This CDR3 comprises 16 residues. The CDR3 region has the DNA TGTGCCAGCAGCCAAGAAAGGGCTAGCGGACAAGAGACCCAGTACTTC. This gives the protein CASSQERASGQETQYF.

The sample holds many counts of this clonotype. The chain uses TRBV10-2 and TRBJ2-5, with 8 bases lining up with TRBD2. The CDR3 is made up of 16 amino acids. Germline V gives CDR1 WSHSY, CDR2 SAAADI. V dropped 3 bases and J dropped 6; count of bases not matched to a gene: 12. The CDR3 sequence is CASSDPVAGQLKTQYF. The CDR3 DNA sequence: TGCGCCAGCAGTGATCCGGTAGCGGGACAACTTAAGACCCAGTACTTC.

V and J are TRBV20-1 and TRBJ2-2, with D perhaps matching TRBD2 (6 bases). The V end was cut by 3 bases, the J end by 4 bases, with 9 bases between. Per germline, CDR1 DFQATT and CDR2 SNEGSKA (reference sequence). The CDR3 is 13 amino acids. The CDR3 DNA is TGCAGTGCTAGGCGGAGGGGCACCGGGGAGCTGTTTTTT. This codes for CSARRRGTGELFF.

There are many counts of this clonotype. The chain uses TRBV4-1 and TRBJ2-5; D remains unclear. The V end lost 1 base, the J end lost 2 bases, and 14 bases lay between the germline ends. This CDR3 spans 16 amino acids. Germline V gene sequence: CDR1 MGHRA, CDR2 YSYEKL. The CDR3 is CASSQVGFGIQETQYF. The CDR3 region has the DNA TGCGCCAGCAGCCAAGTTGGGTTTGGGATACAAGAGACCCAGTACTTC.

This clonotype was seen only a few times. The chain has TRBV20-1 and TRBJ1-6, with D perhaps matching TRBD1 (6 bases). The CDR3 length is 13 residues. Germline assignment: CDR1 DFQATT and CDR2 SNEGSKA (reference sequence). The V end was cut by 6 bases, the J end by 9 bases, with 15 bases between. The CDR3 region is CSAPSGAGSPLHF. CDR3 coding DNA: TGCAGTGCCCCTTCGGGGGCCGGTTCACCCCTCCACTTT.

Details on this clonotype: The junction departs from the called germline gene at one end, perhaps through a read error. V gene TRBV4-1 combines with J gene TRBJ2-1, with D perhaps assigned TRBD1 or TRBD2 (7 bases each). Germline assignment: CDR1 MGHRA and CDR2 YSYEKL. CDR3 length: 16 residues. As DNA, the CDR3 is TGCGCCAGCTGCCAAGCAGGGGGGGGTACCTACAATGAGCAGTTCTTC. This sequence encodes CASCQAGGGTYNEQFF.

The rearrangement joins TRBV6-2 or TRBV6-3 to TRBJ1-1; D is perhaps TRBD1 (5 bases). V gave up 2 bases and J gave up 2 bases, with 9 bases separating them. CDR3 length: 14 residues. Germline loops: CDR1 MNHEY, CDR2 SVGEGT. The CDR3 DNA reads TGTGCCAGCAGTTACCCCGGGGGAAACACTGAAGCTTTCTTT. This codes for CASSYPGGNTEAFF.

The V and J genes are TRBV29-1 and TRBJ1-2; D may be TRBD1 (5 bases). The length of the CDR3 is 16 residues. The V and J ends lost 3 bases and 1 base respectively, with 18 bases between them. The germline V gene has CDR1 SQVTM and CDR2 ANQGSEA. As DNA, the CDR3 is TGCAGCGTTGAGGGACCGGCTGGTGGACTTAACTATGGCTACACCTTC. Protein sequence: CSVEGPAGGLNYGYTF.

Only a few counts were recorded for this clonotype. The rearrangement uses TRBV6-1 and TRBJ1-5; maybe TRBD1 (6 bases). Per the germline V gene, CDR1 is MNHNS and CDR2 is SASEGT. The CDR3 extends over 18 amino acids. With 10 bases removed from V and 5 bases from J, the gap between germline ends came to 30 bases. This chain's CDR3 is CAKGGRGEDRFGDQPQHF. The CDR3 DNA follows: TGTGCCAAAGGAGGACGGGGGGAAGACAGGTTTGGGGATCAGCCCCAGCATTTT.

This clonotype has more than one count but fewer than ten. No conserved phenylalanine or tryptophan is present at the end of the CDR3, so a read error is the likely explanation. This chain uses TRBV6-5 with TRBJ1-2; perhaps TRBD1 as D (6 bases). Trimming took off 3 bases at V and 2 bases at J, with 10 bases between the two ends. CDR1 MNHEY and CDR2 SVGAGI come from the germline V gene. The CDR3 has 14 amino acids. The CDR3 protein is CASSYNGGNYGYTV. The CDR3 coding sequence is TGTGCCAGCAGTTATAATGGGGGCAACTATGGCTACACCGTC.

This clonotype has just a few counts. This rearrangement joins TRBV2 to TRBJ2-1; 10 bases align to TRBD2. The CDR3 has 16 residues. Trimming at V came to 6 bases and at J to 6 bases, leaving 11 bases not matched to a gene. CDR1 and CDR2 (germline): SNHLY, FYNNEI. The CDR3 nucleotides are TGTGCCAGCAGGGCCGATAGAGCGGGGGGGCCCAATGAGCAGTTCTTC. Translation: CASRADRAGGPNEQFF.

This clonotype has only a few counts. A much larger clone lies a single base off, so this may be a read error. CDR3 DNA sequence: TGTGCCAGCAGTGATGCTCGGCAGGTGTCCGGCAATGAGCAGTTCTTC. Protein product: CASSDARQVSGNEQFF. The chain employs TRBV25-1 and TRBJ2-1; no firm D call. The germline V gene has CDR1 MGHDK and CDR2 SYGVNS. V lost 3 bases and J 6 bases, leaving 18 bases between the germline ends. The CDR3 runs to 16 residues.

J is TRBJ2-2 and V is TRBV30; D is perhaps TRBD1 or TRBD2 (5 bases each). Germline CDR1 GTSNPN, CDR2 SVGIG (reference sequence). There are 14 residues in the CDR3. V lost 4 bases to trimming and J lost 1 base, with 10 bases between them. CDR3 protein: CAWNFGGNTGELFF. The DNA of the CDR3 is TGTGCCTGGAACTTTGGGGGGAACACCGGGGAGCTGTTTTTT.

Comment on this clonotype: A much larger clone differs from this one at a single base, so this may be a read error. The gene calls are TRBV19 and TRBJ2-7; 7 positions agree with TRBD1. Losses at the gene ends were 7 bases for V and 1 base for J; bases not matched to a gene: 19. Germline V gene lookup returns CDR1 LNHDA and CDR2 SQIVND (reference sequence). The CDR3 is 18 amino acids. CDR3 residues: CASTPKGARRGQSYEQYF. In DNA, the CDR3 is TGTGCCAGTACCCCTAAGGGAGCGAGACGGGGACAGTCCTACGAGCAGTACTTC. Based on the CDR3 plus reference TRBV19 and TRBJ2-7, the full variable domain is DGGITQSPKYLFRKEGQNVTLSCEQNLNHDAMYWYRQDPGQGLRLIYYSQIVNDFQKGDIAEGYSVSREKKESFPLTVTSAQKNPTAFYLCASTPKGARRGQSYEQYFGPGTRLTVT.

There are many counts of this clonotype. The V gene is TRBV18, the J gene TRBJ2-3, with D possibly matching TRBD2 (6 bases). In germline, CDR1 is KGHSH, CDR2 LQKENI. V lost 2 bases, J lost 5 bases, and 20 bases lay in between. This CDR3 comprises 17 residues. CDR3 bases: TGTGCCAGCTCACCATTTTCCGGGGGAGGCATTCGAGATACGCAGTATTTT. Its translation is CASSPFSGGGIRDTQYF.

The chain combines TRBV5-1 with TRBJ2-2, with D maybe TRBD1 (7 bases). Trimming took 4 bases from V and 5 from J, leaving 21 bases between them. Germline loops: CDR1 SGHRS, CDR2 YFSETQ. The CDR3 is 17 residues long. The CDR3 protein is CASSRLAGGMETGELFF. CDR3 nucleotide sequence: TGCGCCAGCAGCCGGCTTGCAGGGGGGATGGAAACCGGGGAGCTGTTTTTT. Drawing the rest from reference TRBV5-1 and TRBJ2-2, the complete variable domain is KAGVTQTPRYLIKTRGQQVTLSCSPISGHRSVSWYQQTPGQGLQFLFEYFSETQRNKGNFPGRFSGRQFSNSRSEMNVSTLELGDSALYLCASSRLAGGMETGELFFGEGSRLTVL.

A few counts support this clonotype. The chain recombines TRBV10-3 with TRBJ1-1, with D maybe TRBD1 (6 bases). The CDR3 spans 13 residues. Germline V CDR1 and CDR2: ENHRY, SYGVKD. Deletions cut 4 bases from V and 8 bases from J, with 14 bases between. CDR3 in DNA: TGTGCCATCAGTGTCGGGGGGCCAACCGAAGCTTTCTTT. Translating gives CAISVGGPTEAFF.

The V call is TRBV2, the J call TRBJ1-1; 10 nucleotides line up with TRBD1. J was trimmed by 1 base and V by 7 bases; bases with no gene match: 3. The germline gives CDR1 SNHLY, CDR2 FYNNEI. This CDR3 contains 14 residues. The CDR3 DNA reads TGTGCCAGCAATAGACAGGGGGCGAACACTGAAGCTTTCTTT. It encodes CASNRQGANTEAFF. The variable domain in full, with the rest retrieved from reference TRBV2 and TRBJ1-1, is EPEVTQTPSHQVTQMGQEVILRCVPISNHLYFYWYRQILGQKVEFLVSFYNNEISEKSEIFDDQFSVERPDGSNFTLKIRSTKLEDSAMYFCASNRQGANTEAFFGQGTRLTVV.

This clonotype was found many times. This CDR3 is CSVPTGGGSYEQYF. The CDR3 coding sequence is TGCAGTGTCCCGACAGGGGGGGGGTCCTACGAGCAGTACTTC. The V gene is TRBV20-1, the J gene TRBJ2-7; TRBD1 matches at 9 bases. In germline, CDR1 is DFQATT, CDR2 SNEGSKA (reference sequence). V shed 7 bases, J shed 1 base, and the junction held 8 bases outside the gene matches. There are 14 residues in the CDR3.